This T cell receptor (beta chain) was captured by sequencing in a study of radiotherapy plus CTLA-4 blockade in lung cancer. For the study at large: Disease control was present in under 35% of patients, and objective responses in approximately 19%. Study results and caveats: It was early blood T cell clone dynamics, with interferon-beta, that reportedly best predicted response. Peripheral blood showed expansion of tumor-derived TCR clones after radiotherapy and ipilimumab.

Only in-frame clones appear in the TCRdb table, and some are missing; sequencing was by immunoSEQ multiplex PCR. Among around 70,000 clones, around 69% were seen once, and the ten largest hold 15% to 20%. A remark on this clone: The antigen remains unidentified.

Per the germline V gene, CDR1 is SGHAT and CDR2 is FQNNGV. Trimming shortened V by 0 bases and J by 3 bases, and 5 bases separated the two germline ends. CDR3 size: 14 residues. Focal radiation plus CTLA-4 blockade with ipilimumab was given to patients with chemo-refractory metastatic non-small-cell lung cancer. Material: peripheral blood, obtained from a patient treated with radiotherapy plus ipilimumab. This chain links TRBV11-2 with TRBJ2-2, with D unclear. The TCR comes from a human donor with non-small cell lung cancer whose response to radiotherapy plus ipilimumab could not be evaluated. Some clones in this sample may be carry-over from other donors' samples. CDR3 sequence reads: CASSLDQYTGELFF. For the CDR3, the DNA is TGTGCCAGCAGCTTAGATCAATACACCGGGGAGCTGTTTTTT. The variable domain in full, with the rest retrieved from reference TRBV11-2 and TRBJ2-2, is EAGVAQSPRYKIIEKRQSVAFWCNPISGHATLYWYQQILGQGPKLLIQFQNNGVVDDSQLPKDRFSAERLKGVDSTLKIQPAKLEDSAVYLCASSLDQYTGELFFGEGSRLTVL.